The 30 T cell receptor beta chains below come from one sample, sequenced in a study of T cell responses to AZD1222 COVID-19 vaccine. Produced via immunoSEQ multiplex PCR; TCRdb's table is partial and in-frame only. The sample includes about 100,000 clones, more than 85% of them seen just once. The sequencing here drew on peripheral blood, taken on day 0 of AZD1222 vaccination. The source is an adult in good health.

This chain connects TRBV6-2 or TRBV6-3 to TRBJ2-1; tentative D call: TRBD2 (5 bases). This CDR3 has 15 amino acids. Trimming removed 2 bases from V and 3 bases from J, with 11 bases in between. Germline CDR1 reads MNHEY; CDR2 reads SVGEGT. The DNA of the CDR3 is TGTGCCAGCAGTTACCCCCTAGCTAGCTACAATGAGCAGTTCTTC. Translating it yields CASSYPLASYNEQFF.

V gene TRBV28 combines with J gene TRBJ2-5; 9 nucleotides agree with TRBD1. From germline, CDR1 is MDHEN and CDR2 SYDVKM. The CDR3 totals 13 residues. Trimming removed 10 bases from V and 0 bases from J; junction bases left unmatched: 3. CDR3 sequence reads: CATTGGYQETQYF. The CDR3 DNA reads as TGTGCCACCACAGGGGGCTACCAAGAGACCCAGTACTTC.

V gene TRBV7-2 combines with J gene TRBJ2-1, with 8 bases that match TRBD2. The V gene's germline CDR1 is SGHTA and CDR2 FQGNSA. J lost 6 bases, V lost 1 base, and 5 bases had no gene match. The CDR3 is 15 residues long. CDR3: CASSLDGLARNEQFF. In nucleotides, the CDR3 is TGTGCCAGCAGCTTAGATGGACTAGCACGCAATGAGCAGTTCTTC.

The chain combines TRBV20-1 with TRBJ1-2; D gene ambiguous. The length of the CDR3 is 11 residues. Looked up from germline, CDR1 is DFQATT and CDR2 is SNEGSKA (reference sequence). V was clipped by 3 bases and J by 8 bases, with 10 bases between them. CDR3 in amino acids: CSASRDVGYTF. Written as DNA, the CDR3 is TGCAGTGCTAGCCGCGACGTCGGCTACACCTTC.

The chain uses TRBV2 and TRBJ2-3, with 11 bases identical to TRBD2. With V trimmed by 5 bases and J by 5 bases, 3 bases remained unmatched. The CDR3 covers 14 residues. CDR1 and CDR2 from the germline V gene are SNHLY and FYNNEI. This CDR3 is CASSLGTSGDTQYF. CDR3 coding DNA: TGTGCCAGCAGTCTGGGGACTAGCGGAGATACGCAGTATTTT.

The chain has TRBV15 and TRBJ1-4; D remains ambiguous. The CDR3 totals 14 residues. Germline V gives CDR1 LNHNV, CDR2 YYDKDF (reference sequence). Trimming stripped 7 bases from V and 8 bases from J, with 17 bases between. The CDR3 nucleotides are TGTGCCACCAACACCCGGGAGGGAGCGGAAAAACTGTTTTTT. It translates to CATNTREGAEKLFF.

This clone came up once. The chain joins TRBV21-1 to TRBJ1-3; the table names TRBD1, a call not compared with the DNA. TRBV21-1 is shown as a pseudogene. This CDR3 is 13 amino acids long. CDR3 in DNA: TGTGCCAGCAGCACCCACAGCAGAAACACCATATATTTT. It translates to CASSTHSRNTIYF.

The chain employs TRBV29-1 and TRBJ1-1; perhaps TRBD1 as D (5 bases). The CDR3 runs 13 residues. V was trimmed by 2 bases and J by 10 bases, leaving 17 bases between them. Germline V CDR1 and CDR2: SQVTM, ANQGSEA. The CDR3 sequence is CSVENFGTAGAFF. The CDR3 DNA follows: TGCAGCGTTGAAAACTTTGGGACGGCCGGAGCTTTCTTT.

The chain joins TRBV4-3 to TRBJ2-5, with D uncertain. Trimming pared 2 bases from V and 0 bases from J, leaving 10 bases between. CDR3 length: 15 residues. Per the germline V gene, CDR1 is LGHNA and CDR2 is YSLEER. The CDR3 protein is CASSQRKSYQETQYF. CDR3 sequence (DNA): TGCGCCAGCAGCCAACGAAAATCGTACCAAGAGACCCAGTACTTC.

This clone showed up just once. The chain is built from TRBV28 and TRBJ2-7; 9 positions match TRBD1. Losses at the gene ends were 4 bases for V and 3 bases for J; bases not matched to a gene: 7. This CDR3 region has 15 residues. Looked up from germline, CDR1 is MDHEN and CDR2 is SYDVKM. The CDR3 region has the DNA TGTGCCAGCAGTTCCAATCCGGGACAGGGCTACGAGCAGTACTTC. It translates to CASSSNPGQGYEQYF. The variable domain in full, with the rest retrieved from reference TRBV28 and TRBJ2-7, is DVKVTQSSRYLVKRTGEKVFLECVQDMDHENMFWYRQDPGLGLRLIYFSYDVKMKEKGDIPEGYSVSREKKERFSLILESASTNQTSMYLCASSSNPGQGYEQYFGPGTRLTVT.

This chain joins TRBV6-5 and TRBJ2-7; 7 bases align to TRBD1. CDR1 MNHEY and CDR2 SVGAGI come from the germline V gene. The trim removed 5 bases at V and 1 base at J, leaving 5 bases unmatched. The CDR3 loop spans 14 amino acids. For the CDR3, the DNA is TGTGCCAGCAGTATCTACAGGGGATCCTACGAGCAGTACTTC. Translated: CASSIYRGSYEQYF.

This chain connects TRBV5-1 to TRBJ2-5; D might be TRBD1 or TRBD2, each matching 5 bases. Germline V gene lookup returns CDR1 SGHRS and CDR2 YFSETQ. Trimming stripped 4 bases from V and 2 bases from J, with 9 bases between. The CDR3 loop spans 13 amino acids. CDR3 in DNA: TGCGCCAGCAGCCGGGACGGACAAGAGACCCAGTACTTC. This sequence encodes CASSRDGQETQYF.

The V and J genes are TRBV6-4 and TRBJ2-3, with 13 bases aligning to TRBD2. The germline V gene encodes CDR1 MRHNA and CDR2 SNTAGT. Germline trimming cut 4 bases from V and 7 bases from J; bases unmatched to any gene: 8. The CDR3 extends over 16 amino acids. The CDR3 here is CASSVDGTSGAYTQYF. CDR3 coding DNA: TGTGCCAGCAGTGTCGACGGGACTAGCGGGGCCTATACGCAGTATTTT.

The V and J genes are TRBV18 and TRBJ1-1; D is unclear. V was cut by 1 base and J by 1 base, with 10 bases left in between. CDR3 length: 15 amino acids. The V gene's germline CDR1 is KGHSH and CDR2 LQKENI. The CDR3 loop is CASSPQKLGNTEAFF. The CDR3 DNA follows: TGTGCCAGCTCACCACAGAAACTAGGGAACACTGAAGCTTTCTTT.

The genes are TRBV29-1 and TRBJ2-3, with D perhaps matching TRBD2 (6 bases). Trimming took 4 bases from V and 0 from J, leaving 14 bases between them. The CDR3 has 15 amino acids. Germline values: CDR1 SQVTM, CDR2 ANQGSEA. Written as DNA, the CDR3 is TGCAGCGTTGGGGTCGCGGGGACTAGCACAGATACGCAGTATTTT. This codes for CSVGVAGTSTDTQYF.

The DNA for the CDR3 is TGTGCCAGCAGCAACGGACAGGGGGTTGGATATGGCTACACCTTC. It yields the protein CASSNGQGVGYGYTF. The chain employs TRBV11-3 and TRBJ1-2, with 10 positions matching TRBD1. CDR1 is SGHNT, CDR2 YENEEA, per germline. Unmatched junction bases numbered 8, after V lost 5 bases and J lost 5 bases. CDR3 size: 15 residues.

This clone was seen once. This chain connects TRBV27 to TRBJ2-6; D unresolved. Germline V CDR1 and CDR2: MNHEY, SMNVEV (reference sequence). This CDR3 contains 15 residues. V gave up 4 bases and J gave up 1 base, with 8 bases separating them. The CDR3 nucleotides are TGTGCCAGCAGTTCCAGGCTGTCTGGGGCCAACGTCCTGACTTTC. Its translation: CASSSRLSGANVLTF.

This sequence joins TRBV7-3 and TRBJ1-1; TRBD1 matches at 9 bases. Germline CDR1 reads SGHTA; CDR2 reads FQGTGA. With V trimmed by 4 bases and J by 4 bases, 4 bases remained unmatched. CDR3 size: 14 residues. In DNA form, the CDR3 reads TGTGCCAGCAGCTACGGACAGGGGAGCACTGAAGCTTTCTTT. It encodes CASSYGQGSTEAFF.

The chain employs TRBV7-2 and TRBJ2-7; the D is unclear. Germline assignment: CDR1 SGHTA and CDR2 FQGNSA. V lost 1 base and J 2 bases, leaving 3 bases between the germline ends. This CDR3 has 12 residues. The CDR3, as DNA: TGTGCCAGCAGCTTAGAAGCCTACGAGCAGTACTTC. The encoded protein is CASSLEAYEQYF.

This chain links TRBV11-2 with TRBJ2-3; 8 nucleotides align to TRBD1. The CDR3 is made up of 16 amino acids. The V and J ends lost 6 bases and 2 bases, in that order; junction bases with no gene match: 10. Germline CDR1 is SGHAT and CDR2 is FQNNGV. The CDR3 loop is CASRRQGAPDTDTQYF. The DNA of the CDR3 is TGTGCCAGCAGGAGGCAGGGGGCTCCCGACACAGATACGCAGTATTTT.

This clone was seen a single time. The rearrangement uses TRBV5-6 and TRBJ2-1, with D possibly TRBD1 on 6 matching bases. V was clipped by 2 bases and J by 7 bases, with 13 bases between them. This CDR3 comprises 14 residues. Germline V gives CDR1 SGHDT, CDR2 YYEEEE. The CDR3: CASSFRGTRNEQFF. The CDR3 nucleotides read TGTGCCAGCAGCTTCAGGGGAACAAGGAATGAGCAGTTCTTC.

This chain uses TRBV30 with TRBJ1-4, with D possibly TRBD1 on 6 matching bases. The length of the CDR3 is 12 residues. CDR1 is GTSNPN, CDR2 SVGIG, per germline (reference sequence). Trimming removed 3 bases at V and 8 bases at J, with 10 bases between. CDR3 sequence (DNA): TGTGCCTGGAGACCGGGACAAGAAAAACTGTTTTTT. Translated: CAWRPGQEKLFF.

The chain has TRBV2 and TRBJ2-5; 7 bases fit TRBD1. After removal of 4 bases from V and 5 bases from J, the junction contained 4 bases not matched to a gene. CDR1 SNHLY and CDR2 FYNNEI come from the germline V gene. The CDR3 contains 13 residues. The CDR3 here is CASSVDRDETQYF. The CDR3 DNA sequence: TGTGCCAGCAGTGTTGACAGGGATGAGACCCAGTACTTC.

The J gene is TRBJ2-5, the V gene TRBV6-4; TRBD2 aligns across 12 bases. With 7 bases clipped from V and 8 bases from J, the junction kept 14 bases outside the gene matches. The CDR3 has 16 residues. CDR1 and CDR2 from the germline V gene are MRHNA and SNTAGT. CDR3 residues: CASNKTSGGPGCTQYF. CDR3 coding DNA: TGTGCCAGCAACAAAACTAGCGGGGGGCCTGGGTGCACCCAGTACTTC.

This rearrangement joins TRBV7-9 to TRBJ1-4, with D maybe TRBD1 (6 bases). The germline V gene encodes CDR1 SEHNR and CDR2 FQNEAQ (reference sequence). The CDR3 consists of 15 residues. Trimming cost V 0 bases and J 4 bases, with 9 bases left between them. DNA for the CDR3: TGTGCCAGCAGCTTAGCATGGGACAATAATGAAAAACTGTTTTTT. This sequence encodes CASSLAWDNNEKLFF.

The genes are TRBV18 and TRBJ1-1; D perhaps matches TRBD1 (6 bases). Trimming took 2 bases from V and 2 from J, leaving 15 bases between them. Germline lookup yields CDR1 KGHSH and CDR2 LQKENI. CDR3 length: 16 residues. In nucleotides, the CDR3 is TGTGCCAGCTCACCATCGGCAGGGGCTTCCAACACTGAAGCTTTCTTT. It translates to CASSPSAGASNTEAFF.

The count of this clone is one. The CDR3 nucleotides read TGTGCCAGCAGTTTATCCGGGGAGCTGTTTTTT. Translation gives CASSLSGELFF. The chain has TRBV12-3 or TRBV12-4 and TRBJ2-2; D is unresolved. The CDR3 loop spans 11 amino acids. The V and J ends lost 2 bases and 6 bases respectively, with 1 base between them.

The chain uses TRBV5-6 and TRBJ1-1; the D gene is possibly TRBD1 (6 bases). There are 15 residues in the CDR3. Trimming removed 4 bases from V and 1 base from J, with 14 bases in between. Germline V gene lookup returns CDR1 SGHDT and CDR2 YYEEEE. CDR3 nucleotides: TGTGCCAGCAGCCCGCCCCCGGACAGGAACACTGAAGCTTTCTTT. Translation gives CASSPPPDRNTEAFF.

The genes are TRBV30 and TRBJ1-6; possibly TRBD1 for D (5 bases). Trimming took 0 bases from V and 7 from J, leaving 13 bases between them. This CDR3 is built from 15 residues. Per germline, CDR1 GTSNPN and CDR2 SVGIG (reference sequence). CDR3 region: CAWSVTNRGNSPLHF. Here the CDR3 DNA reads TGTGCCTGGAGTGTAACGAATAGGGGAAATTCACCCCTCCACTTT. Full variable domain (remainder filled in from reference TRBV30 and TRBJ1-6): SQTIHQWPATLVQPVGSPLSLECTVEGTSNPNLYWYRQAAGRGLQLLFYSVGIGQISSEVPQNLSASRPQDRQFILSSKKLLLSDSGFYLCAWSVTNRGNSPLHFGNGTRLTVT.

J is TRBJ2-3 and V is TRBV14; 13 bases fit TRBD2. Trimming took 0 bases from V and 2 from J; bases not matched to a gene: 8. Germline CDR1 SGHDN, CDR2 FVKESK. This CDR3 contains 19 residues. DNA of the CDR3: TGTGCCAGCAGCCAAGATCTCGGACTAGCGGGAGAACTCACAGATACGCAGTATTTT. Amino acid sequence: CASSQDLGLAGELTDTQYF.